Only one count was recorded for the clone carrying this T cell receptor beta chain. Its cognate antigen is unknown. Primers for the PCR totalled 60 Vbeta and 13 Jbeta. Profiled with immunoSEQ multiplex PCR; TCRdb holds only in-frame clones, not every one. The sample includes about 180,000 clones, 84% seen only once; the top ten take approximately 1.2%. This sample was taken from a study of cytomegalovirus exposure and HLA in healthy donors. Study overall: Membership in the Caucasian-associated ancestry cluster was found for around four fifths of nearly 400 genotyped donors.

Findings and caveats of the study: CMV serostatus stood as the only immune exposure information on hand.

Sample: PBMCs. The TCR originated in a girl aged 2 to 10 in good health and CMV-seropositive.

CDR3 in amino acids: CASSEDRGRETQYF. The CDR3 DNA reads as TGTGCCAGCAGTGAAGACAGGGGGCGAGAGACCCAGTACTTC. The chain joins TRBV6-1 to TRBJ2-5; 9 nucleotides match TRBD1. V shed 1 base and J 4 bases; nucleotides not matched to a gene: 1. This CDR3 has 14 amino acids. CDR1 is MNHNS, CDR2 SASEGT, per germline.